This T cell receptor (beta chain) was recovered during a study of CD8+CD57+ T cells in acquired aplastic anemia. Across the whole study: Sorting CD4+ and CD8+ cells gave DNA averaging roughly 3.5 ug. Study-wide findings and caveats: Between the patient and control groups, CD8+ Simpson's diversity did not differ significantly. Around 27 sequences, all CD8+ CDR3, were shared between patients and controls.

Profiling that covered TCR beta VDJ and CDR3 relied on genomic DNA as its template. TCRdb processed the reads anew with MiXCR; each CDR3 protein has one entry. The sample holds about 150,000 distinct CDR3 sequences, around half seen once. Concerning this clonotype: Its target is not known.

Germline V gives CDR1 WSHSY, CDR2 SAAADI. The V gene lost 2 bases and the J gene lost 2 bases, with 10 bases spanning the gap. This CDR3 is built from 14 residues. CD8+CD57+ cell expansion, shown by flow cytometry, had occurred in the patients selected for sequencing. No therapy was given to patients before blood sampling. The TCR was taken from a human donor with aplastic anemia. Material: sorted CD4+, CD8+, or CD8+CD57+ T cells (not recorded which) from PBMCs. The V call is TRBV10-2, the J call TRBJ2-7; D call uncertain. As DNA, the CDR3 is TGCGCCAGCAGTGAGAGGACGGATACCTACGAGCAGTACTTC. It codes for CASSERTDTYEQYF.